Listed here are 10 T cell receptor beta chains from one sample, sequenced in a study of T-cell memory formation after mild COVID-19. TCRdb re-called the 5' RACE reads through MiXCR, storing one row per CDR3 protein. In the table there are 500,000 to 550,000 distinct CDR3 sequences, roughly 21% of which are singletons. Sequencing was done on a sample of PBMCs or a T cell subset sorted from them (not recorded which). Receptors originate from an adult woman who had mild COVID-19 (a few samples of this study predate the infection). Cell type and time point are not known.

The chain couples TRBV15 to TRBJ2-3, with D maybe TRBD2 (6 bases). The V and J ends lost 4 bases and 0 bases respectively, with 14 bases between them. Germline CDR1 is LNHNV and CDR2 is YYDKDF (reference sequence). The CDR3 is 16 residues long. CDR3 nucleotide sequence: TGTGCCACCAGCAAACAGTCGGGGGACAGCACAGATACGCAGTATTTT. It is translated as CATSKQSGDSTDTQYF.

CDR3 region: CASSSWTDYGYTF. The CDR3 DNA reads TGTGCCAGCAGCTCCTGGACAGACTATGGCTACACCTTC. The gene calls are TRBV7-2 and TRBJ1-2; perhaps TRBD1 as D (6 bases). Trimming pared 4 bases from V and 3 bases from J, leaving 9 bases between. This CDR3 is built from 13 residues. Germline V gene data show CDR1 as SGHTA and CDR2 as FQGNSA.

A few counts support this clonotype. V is TRBV28 and J is TRBJ1-1; possible D gene TRBD1, 6 bases. The germline V gene encodes CDR1 MDHEN and CDR2 SYDVKM. V was pared by 11 bases and J by 1 base, with 14 bases between. The CDR3 has 13 residues. The CDR3 loop reads CALQGPQNTEAFF. Here the CDR3 DNA reads TGTGCCTTGCAGGGGCCCCAGAACACTGAAGCTTTCTTT. The full variable domain, its missing parts supplied by reference TRBV28 and TRBJ1-1, is DVKVTQSSRYLVKRTGEKVFLECVQDMDHENMFWYRQDPGLGLRLIYFSYDVKMKEKGDIPEGYSVSREKKERFSLILESASTNQTSMYLCALQGPQNTEAFFGQGTRLTVV.

V and J are TRBV13 and TRBJ1-6; D ambiguous. This CDR3 is built from 13 residues. V was shortened by 2 bases and J by 11 bases, with 10 bases between the two germline ends. Germline-derived CDR1 and CDR2 are PRHDT and FYEKMQ (reference sequence). The CDR3 spells CASSLLGKTPLHF. As DNA, the CDR3 is TGTGCCAGCAGCTTACTGGGGAAGACACCCCTCCACTTT.

This clonotype was detected a few times. The genes are TRBV11-2 and TRBJ2-7, with D maybe TRBD1 (5 bases). Germline lookup yields CDR1 SGHAT and CDR2 FQNNGV. Trimming took off 5 bases at V and 7 bases at J, with 15 bases between the two ends. CDR3 length: 13 amino acids. The CDR3 DNA reads as TGTGCCAGCAGCCTCCCGGCAGGGCAGGAGCAGTACTTC. As protein: CASSLPAGQEQYF.

Only a few counts were recorded for this clonotype. This CDR3 reads CASSEPTGIYSNEQFF. In DNA, the CDR3 is TGTGCCAGCAGTGAACCCACAGGGATCTACAGCAATGAGCAGTTCTTC. This sequence joins TRBV25-1 and TRBJ2-1, with a tentative D call TRBD1 (6 bases). In germline, CDR1 is MGHDK, CDR2 SYGVNS. This CDR3 has 16 amino acids. The V end was cut by 2 bases, the J end by 6 bases, with 17 bases between.

This clonotype was counted only a few times. The chain employs TRBV28 and TRBJ2-3; D remains ambiguous. The CDR3 loop spans 13 amino acids. V was cut by 5 bases and J by 6 bases, with 12 bases left in between. The V gene's germline CDR1 is MDHEN and CDR2 SYDVKM. DNA of the CDR3: TGTGCCAGCAGTAGCTACTCCATCGATACGCAGTATTTT. Encoded protein: CASSSYSIDTQYF.

This chain connects TRBV12-3 or TRBV12-4 to TRBJ1-1; TRBD1 might be the D (5 bases). The CDR3 has 15 amino acids. The V gene lost 3 bases and the J gene lost 6 bases, with 17 bases spanning the gap. Here the CDR3 reads CASSFGAGSSAEAFF. In DNA, the CDR3 is TGTGCCAGCAGTTTTGGGGCAGGGTCGTCAGCTGAAGCTTTCTTT.

This clonotype turned up a few times. This rearrangement joins TRBV20-1 to TRBJ2-3, with 7 bases lining up with TRBD2. The CDR3 loop spans 15 amino acids. Germline CDR1 is DFQATT and CDR2 is SNEGSKA (reference sequence). J was trimmed by 1 base and V by 5 bases; bases with no gene match: 9. The DNA of the CDR3 is TGCAGTGCTCAAGAGGGGCTAGCGGGCACAGATACGCAGTATTTT. This translates into CSAQEGLAGTDTQYF.

J is TRBJ1-3 and V is TRBV4-2; a possible D gene is TRBD1 (5 bases). Per the germline V gene, CDR1 is LGHNA and CDR2 is YNFKEQ. V was cut by 6 bases and J by 0 bases, with 15 bases left in between. The CDR3 spans 16 residues. The CDR3 reads CASRDTHRFSGNTIYF. In DNA form, the CDR3 reads TGTGCCAGCAGGGATACTCACAGGTTCTCTGGAAACACCATATATTTT.